This note documents a single T cell receptor beta chain sequence. The antigen remains unidentified. This PCR relied on a set of 60 Vbeta primers and 13 Jbeta primers. Using immunoSEQ multiplex PCR, the repertoire was profiled, and TCRdb retains in-frame clones only, with some absent. Found here are around 170,000 clones, approximately 88% of them singletons; the top ten hold around 1.6%. Donors counted as nominally healthy when sampled, yet unrecorded immune exposures were likely. These data belong to a study of cytomegalovirus exposure and HLA in healthy donors. Study overall: Of all 370 or so donors who were genotyped, roughly 81% belonged to the Caucasian-associated ancestry cluster.

Study results and limitations: A later analysis linked a missense variant in DCLRE1C to the trimming of TCR beta V and J genes.

This CDR3 region has 14 residues. Germline-derived CDR1 and CDR2 are MNHEY and SVGAGI. Trimming took 5 bases from V and 3 from J; bases not matched to a gene: 5. The receptor was isolated from a woman in her late teens or twenties in good health and CMV-seronegative. The chain carries TRBV6-5 and TRBJ1-1, with 8 nucleotides matching TRBD1. The sequencing input was PBMCs. This chain's CDR3 is CASSLTGGYTEAFF. The CDR3 bases are TGTGCCAGCAGTCTCACAGGGGGATACACTGAAGCTTTCTTT.